What follows are 25 T cell receptor beta chains derived from one specimen sequenced in a study of CD8 T cells in Susac syndrome. RNA totalling roughly 0.5 to 1 ug underwent reverse transcription with random hexamers. Each CDR3 protein gets one entry after TCRdb re-called the immunoSEQ multiplex PCR reads with MiXCR. The sample lists about 440,000 distinct CDR3 sequences, 75% to 90% occurring once. Input material: CD8+ T cells from PBMCs. These receptors all come from a human donor with multiple sclerosis.

The chain couples TRBV2 to TRBJ2-3, with D perhaps TRBD2 (6 bases). Germline values: CDR1 SNHLY, CDR2 FYNNEI. This CDR3 has 15 residues. Trimming stripped 3 bases from V and 2 bases from J, with 12 bases between. CDR3 amino acids: CASSDSDYLTDTQYF. The CDR3 DNA reads as TGTGCCAGCAGTGATTCGGACTACCTCACAGATACGCAGTATTTT.

A note on this clonotype: Relative to the germline gene, one junction end is altered; a read error may explain this. The V call is TRBV2, the J call TRBJ1-1; 7 bases match TRBD1. The CDR3 is 12 amino acids. CDR1 is SNHLY and CDR2 is FYNNEI in the germline V gene. CDR3 in DNA: TGTGCCAGCACCACGGACAGGATTGAAGTTTTCTTT. Its translation: CASTTDRIEVFF.

This clonotype has a single count. This chain connects TRBV4-1 to TRBJ1-4, with 9 bases fitting TRBD1. J gave up 4 bases and V 3 bases, and 6 bases lay outside the gene matches. Per germline, CDR1 MGHRA and CDR2 YSYEKL. This CDR3 is 16 amino acids long. CDR3: CASSQYLGQGNEKLFF. The CDR3 DNA sequence: TGCGCCAGCAGCCAGTACTTGGGACAGGGTAATGAAAAACTGTTTTTT.

The CDR3 DNA reads TGTGCCAGCAGTCCCTCTGGACTAGTTCCTCCTTACAATGAGCAGTTCTTC. Translating gives CASSPSGLVPPYNEQFF. The rearrangement uses TRBV3-1 and TRBJ2-1; 7 nucleotides align to TRBD2. V shed 6 bases, J shed 4 bases, and the junction held 15 bases outside the gene matches. CDR1 and CDR2 from the germline V gene are LGHDT and YNNKEL (reference sequence). The length of the CDR3 is 17 residues.

CDR3 loop: CASSLDTHDREQYF. CDR3 bases: TGTGCCAGCAGCCTTGATACTCATGACCGGGAGCAGTACTTC. The chain has TRBV12-3 or TRBV12-4 and TRBJ2-7; D ambiguous. V shed 6 bases and J shed 7 bases, with 19 bases lying between them. This CDR3 is 14 amino acids long.

This chain connects TRBV12-3 or TRBV12-4 to TRBJ1-1, with a weak D call TRBD1 (6 bases). This CDR3 is built from 14 residues. V shed 5 bases and J shed 2 bases, with 12 bases lying between them. The chain's CDR3 is CASSISGANTEAFF. DNA for the CDR3: TGTGCCAGCAGTATATCGGGGGCCAACACTGAAGCTTTCTTT.

The rearrangement uses TRBV24-1 and TRBJ2-1; D is undetermined. This CDR3 spans 11 amino acids. Per germline, CDR1 KGHDR and CDR2 SFDVKD. V dropped 4 bases and J dropped 8 bases, with 5 bases sitting between them. The CDR3 region is CATSEGDEQFF. The DNA for the CDR3 is TGTGCCACCAGTGAAGGCGATGAGCAGTTCTTC.

The chain joins TRBV5-1 to TRBJ2-7; 7 positions match TRBD1. CDR1 is SGHRS, CDR2 YFSETQ, per germline. The length of the CDR3 is 16 residues. V lost 0 bases and J lost 4; bases outside the gene matches: 10. The CDR3 is CASSLGAETGIYEQYF. The DNA for the CDR3 is TGCGCCAGCAGCTTGGGAGCCGAGACAGGGATTTACGAGCAGTACTTC.

V usage is TRBV30 and J usage is TRBJ1-1; TRBD1 matches at 12 bases. The ends lost 5 bases at V and 6 bases at J; junction bases unmatched: 13. The CDR3 is 16 amino acids. Germline V gene data show CDR1 as GTSNPN and CDR2 as SVGIG (reference sequence). CDR3 region: CAWRFYRDRGLAEAFF. The CDR3 region has the DNA TGTGCCTGGCGTTTCTACCGGGACAGGGGGCTCGCTGAAGCTTTCTTT.

The V and J genes are TRBV6-5 and TRBJ2-2; tentative D call: TRBD2 (6 bases). V lost 5 bases and J 5 bases, leaving 12 bases between the germline ends. The germline gives CDR1 MNHEY, CDR2 SVGAGI. This CDR3 is built from 14 residues. CDR3 coding DNA: TGTGCCAGCAGTCCCGAGGCGGGGACCGGGGAGCTGTTTTTT. Protein: CASSPEAGTGELFF.

This clonotype appeared once. V and J are TRBV14 and TRBJ2-2; TRBD2 agrees at 8 bases. The CDR3 extends over 15 amino acids. CDR1 and CDR2 from the germline V gene are SGHDN and FVKESK. Germline trimming cut 6 bases from V and 5 bases from J; bases unmatched to any gene: 8. The CDR3: CASRASGRTTGELFF. The DNA for the CDR3 is TGTGCCAGCAGGGCTAGCGGGCGGACTACCGGGGAGCTGTTTTTT.

The chain employs TRBV28 and TRBJ1-1; D perhaps matches TRBD1 (5 bases). V dropped 5 bases and J dropped 5 bases, with 15 bases sitting between them. The CDR3 length is 14 residues. CDR1 is MDHEN and CDR2 is SYDVKM in the germline V gene. The DNA of the CDR3 is TGTGCCAGCAGTCTGAACGGGGCGCAGACTGAAGCTTTCTTT. Translation gives CASSLNGAQTEAFF.

This clonotype has just a few counts. This chain joins TRBV6-1 and TRBJ2-3; the D gene is possibly TRBD1 (5 bases). V was shortened by 1 base and J by 1 base, with 9 bases between the two germline ends. CDR3 length: 15 residues. Germline loops: CDR1 MNHNS, CDR2 SASEGT. The CDR3 region has the DNA TGTGCCAGCAGTGAAGGGACACAAGGCACAGATACGCAGTATTTT. This codes for CASSEGTQGTDTQYF.

This chain joins TRBV3-1 and TRBJ2-1; D call uncertain. Germline assignment: CDR1 LGHDT and CDR2 YNNKEL (reference sequence). The germline V and J ends were trimmed by 0 bases and 6 bases, with 9 bases remaining between them. The CDR3 has 14 residues. The CDR3 protein is CASSQDLAANEQFF. CDR3 DNA sequence: TGTGCCAGCAGCCAAGATCTGGCAGCCAATGAGCAGTTCTTC.

The rearrangement joins TRBV6-1 to TRBJ2-1, with 9 bases lining up with TRBD2. The CDR3 is 15 amino acids. CDR1 is MNHNS and CDR2 is SASEGT in the germline V gene. V was pared by 2 bases and J by 8 bases, with 7 bases of the junction left unmatched. This CDR3 reads CASSELAGGPDEQFF. Written as DNA, the CDR3 is TGTGCCAGCAGTGAATTGGCGGGAGGGCCCGATGAGCAGTTCTTC.

This clonotype has a single count. The gene calls are TRBV10-2 and TRBJ1-2, with D perhaps TRBD1 (6 bases). Germline loops: CDR1 WSHSY, CDR2 SAAADI. V dropped 4 bases and J dropped 8 bases, with 14 bases sitting between them. The CDR3 is 13 amino acids. The CDR3 region is CASSGAGVNGYTF. In nucleotides, the CDR3 is TGCGCCAGCAGTGGGGCAGGGGTGAACGGCTACACCTTC.

This chain links TRBV27 with TRBJ2-5; D perhaps matches TRBD2 (5 bases). V lost 2 bases to trimming and J lost 1 base, with 11 bases between them. Germline CDR1 is MNHEY and CDR2 is SMNVEV (reference sequence). The length of the CDR3 is 15 residues. Written as DNA, the CDR3 is TGTGCCAGCAGTTTAATCCGGGGAACCCAAGAGACCCAGTACTTC. Translating gives CASSLIRGTQETQYF.

Here the CDR3 reads CASLPGQGHYEQYF. The CDR3 bases are TGTGCCAGCTTGCCGGGACAGGGTCATTACGAGCAGTACTTC. The genes are TRBV18 and TRBJ2-7; TRBD1 matches 9 bases. Germline lookup yields CDR1 KGHSH and CDR2 LQKENI. CDR3 length: 14 amino acids. V lost 7 bases to trimming and J lost 4 bases; unmatched junction nucleotides: 8.

The chain has TRBV9 and TRBJ1-1; possibly TRBD1 for D (5 bases). Germline assignment: CDR1 SGDLS and CDR2 YYNGEE. The CDR3 has 15 amino acids. V lost 0 bases and J 0 bases, leaving 9 bases between the germline ends. The CDR3 DNA reads as TGTGCCAGCAGCGTAGGCCCAGGGATGAACACTGAAGCTTTCTTT. Translating it yields CASSVGPGMNTEAFF.

Only one count was recorded for this clonotype. The chain recombines TRBV24-1 with TRBJ2-1; 10 nucleotides agree with TRBD2. This CDR3 is 14 amino acids long. The V and J ends lost 6 bases and 9 bases, in that order; junction bases with no gene match: 7. Per germline, CDR1 KGHDR and CDR2 SFDVKD. CDR3 DNA: TGTGCCACCAGTAGTCTAGCGGGAGATGGTGAGCAGTTCTTC. It translates to CATSSLAGDGEQFF.

This clonotype appeared once. V usage is TRBV30 and J usage is TRBJ2-1; D not certain. V lost 2 bases and J 9 bases, leaving 11 bases between the germline ends. The CDR3 contains 12 residues. Germline CDR1 GTSNPN, CDR2 SVGIG (reference sequence). The CDR3 DNA follows: TGTGCCTGGAGTTCCTCGGGTCCTGAGCAGTTCTTC. Its translation: CAWSSSGPEQFF.

J is TRBJ2-1 and V is TRBV6-1; 10 nucleotides line up with TRBD2. The CDR3 spans 16 residues. The V gene end was trimmed by 6 bases and the J gene end by 5 bases; junction bases not matched to a gene: 10. Germline V gene sequence: CDR1 MNHNS, CDR2 SASEGT. CDR3 DNA sequence: TGTGCCAGCAGAGCGGGGACTAGCGTATTAGACAATGAGCAGTTCTTC. It is translated as CASRAGTSVLDNEQFF.

Only a few counts were recorded for this clonotype. V and J are TRBV6-5 and TRBJ1-2; no clear D. The germline V and J ends were trimmed by 2 bases and 2 bases, with 12 bases remaining between them. This CDR3 is built from 15 residues. CDR1 and CDR2 (germline): MNHEY, SVGAGI. The CDR3 bases are TGTGCCAGCAGTTACAGCGGCAGCGCCAACTATGGCTACACCTTC. As protein: CASSYSGSANYGYTF.

This clonotype was counted only a few times. The V and J genes are TRBV30 and TRBJ2-7; D is undetermined. Germline V gives CDR1 GTSNPN, CDR2 SVGIG (reference sequence). This CDR3 has 13 amino acids. V was shortened by 1 base and J by 0 bases, with 7 bases between the two germline ends. This chain's CDR3 is CAWSDENSYEQYF. CDR3 DNA sequence: TGTGCCTGGAGTGACGAGAACTCCTACGAGCAGTACTTC.

The rearrangement uses TRBV30 and TRBJ2-6, with 7 bases aligning to TRBD1. V dropped 6 bases and J dropped 0; count of bases not matched to a gene: 5. Germline assignment: CDR1 GTSNPN and CDR2 SVGIG (reference sequence). The CDR3 runs 15 residues. The CDR3 bases are TGTGCCTGTGGCAGGGACAGCTCTGGGGCCAACGTCCTGACTTTC. Translation: CACGRDSSGANVLTF.